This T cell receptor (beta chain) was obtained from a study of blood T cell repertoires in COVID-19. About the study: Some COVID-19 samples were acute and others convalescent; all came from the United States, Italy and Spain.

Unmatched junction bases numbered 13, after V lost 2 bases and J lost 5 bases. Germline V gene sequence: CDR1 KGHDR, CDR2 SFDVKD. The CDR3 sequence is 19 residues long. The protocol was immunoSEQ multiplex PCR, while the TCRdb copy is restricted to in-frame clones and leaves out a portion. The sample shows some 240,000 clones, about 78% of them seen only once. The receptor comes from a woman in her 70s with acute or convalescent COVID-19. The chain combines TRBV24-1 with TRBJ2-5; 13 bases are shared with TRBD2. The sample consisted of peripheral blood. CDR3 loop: CATSDWGPRTSGGAETQYF. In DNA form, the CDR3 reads TGTGCCACCAGTGATTGGGGACCGAGGACTAGCGGGGGTGCCGAGACCCAGTACTTC.